This passage covers 6 T cell receptor beta chains from one sample sequenced in a study of blood T cells in healthy people across ages (dated by TCRdb to the mid-2010s). Library preparation was by 5' RACE. TCRdb lists the instrument as Illumina HiSeq 2500. A second 7 to 11 cycle PCR used a sample-barcoded 5' primer and a J-beta primer mix. The public sequencing data were trimmed at Q25 with fastp and processed into clonotypes with MiXCR by TCRdb, which kept only in-frame beta chains. Rows matching on CDR3 protein sequence are summarized as one entry with the most common DNA and genes. Across this sample there are around 1,500,000 distinct CDR3 sequences, with approximately 40% seen only once. 7.9% of the sample goes to the ten largest clones. Specimen: blood. These receptors originate from a woman aged 18-29 years in good health.

This clonotype was seen a few times. The chain is built from TRBV6-5 and TRBJ2-7, with 8 bases matching TRBD2. Looked up from germline, CDR1 is MNHEY and CDR2 is SVGAGI. J was trimmed by 0 bases and V by 6 bases; bases with no gene match: 7. There are 15 residues in the CDR3. CDR3 region: CASSQSGGLSYEQYF. CDR3 coding DNA: TGTGCCAGCAGCCAAAGCGGGGGCCTCTCCTACGAGCAGTACTTC.

This rearrangement joins TRBV28 to TRBJ1-1; TRBD1 aligns across 7 bases. The CDR3 is 13 amino acids. Germline loops: CDR1 MDHEN, CDR2 SYDVKM. V was clipped by 1 base and J by 7 bases; unmatched bases: 3. The CDR3 loop is CASSLYDRDEAFF. The CDR3 region has the DNA TGTGCCAGCAGTTTATATGACAGGGATGAAGCTTTCTTT.

This chain uses TRBV11-2 with TRBJ2-5; perhaps TRBD2 as D (6 bases). The V gene lost 6 bases and the J gene lost 2 bases, with 13 bases spanning the gap. Germline V gene sequence: CDR1 SGHAT, CDR2 FQNNGV. There are 14 residues in the CDR3. The CDR3 loop is CASRHGGLQETQYF. CDR3 DNA sequence: TGTGCCAGCAGGCACGGGGGTTTACAAGAGACCCAGTACTTC.

The rearrangement links TRBV23-1 to TRBJ2-1, with D maybe TRBD2 (6 bases). TRBV23-1 is recorded as an ORF, its role being uncertain. This CDR3 has 16 amino acids. V was clipped by 6 bases and J by 8 bases, with 23 bases between them. CDR3 region: CASRGRATGESHEQFF. The CDR3 DNA reads TGCGCCAGCAGGGGGCGGGCTACGGGGGAGTCCCATGAGCAGTTCTTC.

The chain employs TRBV28 and TRBJ2-7, with D possibly matching TRBD1 (6 bases). Germline CDR1 reads MDHEN; CDR2 reads SYDVKM. CDR3 length equals 14 residues. V was clipped by 9 bases and J by 7 bases, with 22 bases between them. The CDR3 bases are TGTGCCAGTGGATCACAGGGCGCTTTGTGGGAGCAGTACTTC. As protein: CASGSQGALWEQYF.

V gene TRBV5-1 combines with J gene TRBJ1-1; D not resolved. CDR1 is SGHRS, CDR2 YFSETQ, per germline. V gave up 3 bases and J gave up 4 bases, with 13 bases separating them. The length of the CDR3 is 14 residues. CDR3 sequence (DNA): TGCGCCAGCAGCTCCTACTTGGGCGGCACTGAAGCTTTCTTT. Translation gives CASSSYLGGTEAFF.